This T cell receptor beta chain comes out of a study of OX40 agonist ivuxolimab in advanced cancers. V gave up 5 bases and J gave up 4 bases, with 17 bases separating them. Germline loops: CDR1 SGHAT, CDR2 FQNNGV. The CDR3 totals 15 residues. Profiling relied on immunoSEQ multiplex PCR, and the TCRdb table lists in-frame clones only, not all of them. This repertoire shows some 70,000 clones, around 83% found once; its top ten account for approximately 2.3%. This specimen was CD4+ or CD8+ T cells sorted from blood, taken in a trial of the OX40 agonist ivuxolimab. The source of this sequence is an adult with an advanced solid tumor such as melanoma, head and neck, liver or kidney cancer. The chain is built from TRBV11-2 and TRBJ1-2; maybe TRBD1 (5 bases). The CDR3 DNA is TGTGCCAGCAGCACCACTAGGAGGGGAAGCTATGGCTACACCTTC. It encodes CASSTTRRGSYGYTF.